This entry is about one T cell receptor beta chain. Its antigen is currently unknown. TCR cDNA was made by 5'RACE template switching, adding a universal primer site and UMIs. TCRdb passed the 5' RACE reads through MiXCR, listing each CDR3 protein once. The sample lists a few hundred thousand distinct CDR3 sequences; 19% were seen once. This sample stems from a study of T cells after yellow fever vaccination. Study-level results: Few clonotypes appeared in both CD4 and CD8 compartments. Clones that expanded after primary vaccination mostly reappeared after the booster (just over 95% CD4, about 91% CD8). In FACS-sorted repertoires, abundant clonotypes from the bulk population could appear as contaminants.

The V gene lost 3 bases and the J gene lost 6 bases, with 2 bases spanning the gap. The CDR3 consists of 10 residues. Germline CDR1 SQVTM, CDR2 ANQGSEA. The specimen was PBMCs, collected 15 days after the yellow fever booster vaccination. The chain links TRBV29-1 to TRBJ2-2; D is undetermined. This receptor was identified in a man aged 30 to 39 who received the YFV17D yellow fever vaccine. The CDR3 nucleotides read TGCAGCGTTGAGGCCGGGGAGCTGTTTTTT. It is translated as CSVEAGELFF.